A selection of T cell receptor beta chains follows, all from one sample in a study of blood T cell repertoires in COVID-19. The method was immunoSEQ multiplex PCR; TCRdb's version includes in-frame clones alone and lacks a portion of them. The data hold 130,000 to 150,000 clones, with around 80% observed a single time. The sample consisted of peripheral blood. The receptors stem from a man between 60 and 75 years old with acute or convalescent COVID-19. The CDR3 runs from the conserved cysteine through the conserved F or W. Fields, in order: D gene, J gene, V gene, CDR3 protein. D genes are given only for firm matches.

>.|TRBJ2-7|TRBV2
CASSGGMWVRDGSYEQYF
>.|TRBJ2-6|TRBV9
CASSPTQPRRGPSISSGANVLTF
>.|TRBJ2-7|TRBV11-2
CASSFGGAREQYF
>.|TRBJ1-3|TRBV28
CASSLYAGFGNTIYF
>.|TRBJ2-7|TRBV29-1
CSVENTYEQYF
>.|TRBJ2-6|TRBV5-8
CASSLHQVSSGANVLTF
>.|TRBJ1-2|TRBV4-2
CASSQDFRPQGWKNYGYTF
>.|TRBJ2-1|TRBV23-1
CASSQCGEDEQFF
>.|TRBJ1-5|TRBV5-1
CASSRDPMGNSNQPQHF
>TRBD2|TRBJ2-7|TRBV2
CASSVAGVREQYF
>.|TRBJ1-5|TRBV4-1
CASSQDFSGVQPQHF
>.|TRBJ2-5|TRBV3-1/TRBV3-2
CASSPVAVQETQYF
>TRBD1|TRBJ2-3|TRBV28
CASSYGQGAFTDTQYF
>.|TRBJ2-7|TRBV28
CASSSTGHRTYEQYF
>TRBD2|TRBJ2-7|TRBV7-8
CASTQSGRASYEQYF
>TRBD1|TRBJ2-7|TRBV7-9
CASSLGQAGTYEQYF
>TRBD1|TRBJ1-2|TRBV9
CASSPSTGAIGYTF
>.|TRBJ2-7|TRBV28
CASSYRDSYEQYF
>TRBD1|TRBJ2-1|TRBV27
CASSSGQVYNEQFF
>.|TRBJ2-5|TRBV12-3/TRBV12-4
CASSPERETQYF
>.|TRBJ1-2|TRBV15
CATSRDRGGKGYGYTF
>.|TRBJ2-1|TRBV30
CAWSKGMRNEQFF
>.|TRBJ1-4|TRBV18
CASSGPTGRNEKLFF
>TRBD1|TRBJ2-7|TRBV29-1
CSVGEGSGQGAREQYF
>TRBD2|TRBJ2-3|TRBV5-1
CASSLGLAGAGDTQYF
>TRBD2|TRBJ2-3|TRBV29-1
CSVDAAGGASDTQYF
>TRBD2|TRBJ2-1|TRBV30
CAWNPGLAGVGEQFF
>.|TRBJ1-4|TRBV9
CASSAGGTGSEKLFF
>.|TRBJ1-2|TRBV7-8
CASSSRQDYGYTF
>TRBD1|TRBJ1-6|TRBV6-1
CASSDQDRANSPLHF
>.|TRBJ1-1|TRBV6-5
CASSYKDSEAFF
>TRBD2|TRBJ2-2|TRBV5-6
CASSLAQTGGVGELFF
>TRBD1|TRBJ1-1|TRBV5-1
CASSLGQGGTEAFF
>.|TRBJ2-1|TRBV30
CAWKQRAGRGEQFF
>TRBD1|TRBJ2-1|TRBV19
CASSIGWDSYNEQFF
>TRBD2|TRBJ2-7|TRBV30
CAWSLGLAAYEQYF
>TRBD1|TRBJ2-1|TRBV5-1
CASSLGQGAHPYNEQFF
>.|TRBJ1-1|TRBV11-1
CASSLEGRGFTEAFF
>TRBD1|TRBJ1-2|TRBV11-2
CASSEGQGVLYGYTF
>TRBD1|TRBJ2-2|TRBV5-6
CASSLGTGPGELFF
>TRBD1|TRBJ1-1|TRBV28
CASSFYRGLNTEAFF
>.|TRBJ1-4|TRBV6-6
CASTPNEKLFF
>.|TRBJ1-5|TRBV19
CASRIGRYNQPQHF
>TRBD1|TRBJ1-6|TRBV5-8
CASSFGQGNSPLHF
>TRBD1|TRBJ1-4|TRBV6-5
CASRPGQNEKLFF
>.|TRBJ1-1|TRBV4-1
CASSRAGNLNTEAFF
>TRBD1|TRBJ1-3|TRBV29-1
CSVESRDRGGNTIYF
>.|TRBJ1-1|TRBV5-6
CASSSLTANTEAFF
>.|TRBJ2-3|TRBV19
CATRGLGTDTQYF
>TRBD1|TRBJ2-5|TRBV5-6
CASRGRGLGETQYF
>.|TRBJ2-2|TRBV28
CASSLHPIPNTGELFF
>.|TRBJ2-7|TRBV4-1
CASSFGPGGEQYF
>.|TRBJ2-7|TRBV27
CASSLGRAYEQYF
>.|TRBJ1-1|TRBV6-1
CASSEGGANTEAFF
>.|TRBJ1-1|TRBV30
CAWSEELAEAFF